This TCR beta chain appears in the sequencing data of a study of T cells expressing NK-cell markers. Study overall: Seven of the eight sequenced donors were classified as HCMV-seropositive, and one was classified as seronegative.

With regard to this clonotype: Its matching antigen is unknown.

Beta-chain TCR cDNA was generated via 5'RACE template switching with UMIs. TCRdb reprocessed the 5' RACE reads, with one entry per CDR3 protein and no DNA. There are roughly 120,000 distinct CDR3 sequences in the sample, with 15% to 20% held by the top ten. Study observations and caveats: Uncertainty persisted over the HCMV specificity of expanded NKG2C+ T cell clones. About six donors showed dominant NKG2C+ clonotypes comprising roughly 1.0-7.0% of their CD8+ T cells.

Germline loops: CDR1 SQVTM, CDR2 ANQGSEA. The CDR3 loop spans 11 amino acids. The receptor was derived from a woman aged 18-70 years in good health. The sample taken for sequencing was blood T cells: a sorted CD56 or NKG2C T cell subset, CD4+ or CD8+ T cells, or bulk PBMC T cells (not recorded which). This chain joins TRBV29-1 and TRBJ2-7; TCRdb's D call of TRBD1 is untestable without DNA. This chain's CDR3 is CSAGGLYEQYF.